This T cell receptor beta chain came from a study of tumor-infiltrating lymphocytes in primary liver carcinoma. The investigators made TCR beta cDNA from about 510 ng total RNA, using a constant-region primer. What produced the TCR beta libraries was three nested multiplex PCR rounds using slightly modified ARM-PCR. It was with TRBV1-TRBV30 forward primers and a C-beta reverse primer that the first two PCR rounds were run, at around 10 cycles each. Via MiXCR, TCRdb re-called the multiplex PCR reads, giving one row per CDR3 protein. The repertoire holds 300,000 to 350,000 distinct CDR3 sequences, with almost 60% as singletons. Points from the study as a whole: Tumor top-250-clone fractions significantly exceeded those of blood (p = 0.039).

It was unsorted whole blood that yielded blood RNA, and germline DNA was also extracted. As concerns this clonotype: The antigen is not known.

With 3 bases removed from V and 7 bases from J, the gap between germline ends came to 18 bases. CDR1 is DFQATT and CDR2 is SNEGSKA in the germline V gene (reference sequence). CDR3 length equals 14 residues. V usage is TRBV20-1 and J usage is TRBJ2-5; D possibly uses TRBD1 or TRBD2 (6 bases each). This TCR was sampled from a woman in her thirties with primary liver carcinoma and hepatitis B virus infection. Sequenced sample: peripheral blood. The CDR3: CSASFWGASATQYF. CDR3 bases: TGCAGTGCTAGTTTCTGGGGGGCCAGCGCGACCCAGTACTTC.